This T cell receptor beta chain was sequenced for a study of T cell changes during pregnancy in multiple sclerosis. This table comes from immunoSEQ multiplex PCR, and its TCRdb copy is limited to in-frame clones, with some not included. The repertoire has some 37,000 clones, around 92% of them found once; the top ten carry 9% to 14%. There are 15 residues in the CDR3. Germline CDR1 is MDHEN and CDR2 is SYDVKM. Germline trimming cut 1 base from V and 6 bases from J; bases unmatched to any gene: 7. The chain employs TRBV28 and TRBJ1-1; 8 nucleotides line up with TRBD1. The receptor was isolated from a female donor with multiple sclerosis, enrolled in a pregnancy study. Sequencing was performed on CD8+ T cells from peripheral blood mononuclear cells, taken after pregnancy. The CDR3 DNA follows: TGTGCCAGCAGTTTATCGAGGACAGGGCTCCCTGAAGCTTTCTTT. As protein: CASSLSRTGLPEAFF.